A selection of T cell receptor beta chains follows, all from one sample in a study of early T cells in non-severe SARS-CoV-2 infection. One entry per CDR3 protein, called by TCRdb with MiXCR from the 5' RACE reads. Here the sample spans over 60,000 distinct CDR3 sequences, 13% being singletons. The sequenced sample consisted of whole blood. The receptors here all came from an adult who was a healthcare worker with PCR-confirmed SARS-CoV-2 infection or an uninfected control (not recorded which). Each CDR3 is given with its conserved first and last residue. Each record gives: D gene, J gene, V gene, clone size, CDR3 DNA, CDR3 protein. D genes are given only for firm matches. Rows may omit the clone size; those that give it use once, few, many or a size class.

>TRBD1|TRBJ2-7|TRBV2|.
TGTGCCAGCAGGGAGAGGACAGGCAGCACCTACGAGCAGTACTTC
CASRERTGSTYEQYF
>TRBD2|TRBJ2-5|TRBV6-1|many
TGTGCCAGCACCGAGCGGGGGGGCAGGGAGACCCAGTACTTC
CASTERGGRETQYF
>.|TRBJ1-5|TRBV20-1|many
TGCAGTGCCCTTAGGGGGAGCAATCAGCCCCAGCATTTT
CSALRGSNQPQHF
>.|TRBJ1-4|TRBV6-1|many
TGTGCCAGCCAGGGGACTCGCGGAGAAAAACTGTTTTTT
CASQGTRGEKLFF
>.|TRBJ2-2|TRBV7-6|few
TGTGCCAGCAGCCGAACAGGGTCGAACACCGGGGAGCTGTTTTTT
CASSRTGSNTGELFF
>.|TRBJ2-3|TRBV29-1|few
TGCAGCGTTCAGCCACCCGGCTTCAGCACAGATACGCAGTATTTT
CSVQPPGFSTDTQYF
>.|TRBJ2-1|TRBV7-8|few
TGTGCCAGCAGCTCGCTTGGACTGATCTACAATGAGCAGTTCTTC
CASSSLGLIYNEQFF
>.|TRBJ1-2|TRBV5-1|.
TGCGCCAGCAGCTTGGAGGGCAGGGAAACGGGTGGCTACACCTTC
CASSLEGRETGGYTF
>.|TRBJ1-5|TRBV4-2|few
TGTGCCAGCAGCCAAGGAAGAGGGGACATACAGCCCCAGCATTTT
CASSQGRGDIQPQHF
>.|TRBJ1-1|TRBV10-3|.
TGTGCCATCAGTGAAAGTAGGTTGACTGAAGCTTTCTTT
CAISESRLTEAFF
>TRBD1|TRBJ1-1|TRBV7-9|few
TGTGCCAGCACCGGGACAGCGCTAGAAGTTTTCTTT
CASTGTALEVFF
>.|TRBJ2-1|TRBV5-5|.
TGTGCCAGCAGTCGCACCAAGGACAGATACTACAATGAGCAGTTCTTC
CASSRTKDRYYNEQFF
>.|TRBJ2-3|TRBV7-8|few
TGTGCCAGCAGCTTAGTTGGGGGGTCCTACACAGATACGCAGTATTTT
CASSLVGGSYTDTQYF
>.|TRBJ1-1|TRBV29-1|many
TGCAGCGTTGAGAGGGGGTTGGGCACTGAAGCTTTCTTT
CSVERGLGTEAFF
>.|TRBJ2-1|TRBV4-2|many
TGTGCCAGCAGCCAAAACGGCAATGAGCAGTTCTTC
CASSQNGNEQFF
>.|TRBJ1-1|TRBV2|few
TGTGCCAGCAGTCCCATAGACCCGCTTCGAGCTTTCTTT
CASSPIDPLRAFF
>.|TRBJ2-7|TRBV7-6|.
TGTGCCAGCAGCTTAGCTCCAGCATACGAGCAGTACTTC
CASSLAPAYEQYF
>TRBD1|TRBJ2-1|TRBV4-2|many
TGTGCCAGCAGCCAAGACTGGGACAGGGACGATGAGCAGTTCTTC
CASSQDWDRDDEQFF
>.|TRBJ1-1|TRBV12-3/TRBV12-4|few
TGTGCCAGCAGACCCGGGGGACGAGGGACTGAAGCTTTCTTT
CASRPGGRGTEAFF
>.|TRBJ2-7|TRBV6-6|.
TGTGCCAGCACCGTTCCGCAACGGGCCGAGCAGTACTTC
CASTVPQRAEQYF
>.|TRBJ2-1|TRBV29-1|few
TGCAGCGTTGAAGATCAGGGAGGTGAGCAGTTCTTC
CSVEDQGGEQFF
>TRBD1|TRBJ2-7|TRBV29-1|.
TGCAGCGCAACGGACAGGGAGACCTACGAGCAGTACTTC
CSATDRETYEQYF
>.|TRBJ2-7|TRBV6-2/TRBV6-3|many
TGTGCCAGCAGTGGTCGGACTTCTAGCTCCTACGAGCAGTACTTC
CASSGRTSSSYEQYF
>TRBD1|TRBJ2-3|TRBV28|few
TGTGCCAGCAGTTTATTTCAGGGGGCAGGAGATACGCAGTATTTT
CASSLFQGAGDTQYF
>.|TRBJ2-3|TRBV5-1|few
TGCGCCAGCAGCTTGGCCCAAGGAGCGAGAGATACGCAGTATTTT
CASSLAQGARDTQYF
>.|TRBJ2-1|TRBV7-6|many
TGTGCCAGCAGCTTGGGGAGGACAGCCAATGAGCAGTTCTTC
CASSLGRTANEQFF
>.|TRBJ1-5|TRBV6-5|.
TGTGCCAGCAGTTACAAGGGATATAGCAATCAGCCCCAGCATTTT
CASSYKGYSNQPQHF
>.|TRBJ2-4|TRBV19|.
TGTGCCAGTAGGACACCCAAAAACATTCAGTACTTC
CASRTPKNIQYF
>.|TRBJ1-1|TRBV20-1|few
TGCAGTGCTAGGGCGACATCAGCTTTCTTT
CSARATSAFF
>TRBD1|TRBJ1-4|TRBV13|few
TGTGCCAGCAGCTCTCGGGGGACAGGGGGCGTAACAACTAATGAAAAACTGTTTTTT
CASSSRGTGGVTTNEKLFF
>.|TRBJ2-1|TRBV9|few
TGTGCCAGCACCGGGACAAATTACAATGAGCAGTTCTTC
CASTGTNYNEQFF
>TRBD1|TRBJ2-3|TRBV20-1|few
TGCAGTGCTGAGGGGGCCAGCACAGATACGCAGTATTTT
CSAEGASTDTQYF
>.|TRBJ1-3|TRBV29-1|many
TGCAGCGTTGCAGTTGGAAACACCATATATTTT
CSVAVGNTIYF
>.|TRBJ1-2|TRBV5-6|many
TGTGCCAGCAGCTTGGCCGCCGGGGGTGGCTACACCTTC
CASSLAAGGGYTF
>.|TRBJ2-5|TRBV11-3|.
TGTGCCAGCAGCATGGGGACACGGTACCAAGAGACCCAGTACTTC
CASSMGTRYQETQYF
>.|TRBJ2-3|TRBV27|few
TGTGCCAGCAGTTTATTTTGGGGGACAGATACGCAGTATTTT
CASSLFWGTDTQYF
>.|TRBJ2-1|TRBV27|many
TGTGCCAGCAGGACAGACCTCTACAATGAGCAGTTCTTC
CASRTDLYNEQFF
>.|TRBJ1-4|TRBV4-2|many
TGTGCCAGCAGCCAAGAGAGGGGACGTGCTAATGAAAAACTGTTTTTT
CASSQERGRANEKLFF
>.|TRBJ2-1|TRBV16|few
TGTGCCAGCAGCCAATCGGCTGAGCAGTTCTTC
CASSQSAEQFF
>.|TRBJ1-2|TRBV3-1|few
TGTGCCAGCAGCCAAGTCTACAAGGCGGCTGGCTACACCTTC
CASSQVYKAAGYTF
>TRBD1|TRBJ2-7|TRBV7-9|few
TGTGCCAGCAGCTGGACAGGGGTCCACGAGCAGTACTTC
CASSWTGVHEQYF